This TCR beta chain was sequenced in a study of T cells after posttransplantation cyclophosphamide. Cells defined as naive were viable CD3+CD4+ or CD3+CD8+ and CCR7+CD45RA+CD45RO-CD95-CD27+CD28+. CDR1 and CDR2 (germline): SEHNR, FQNEAQ (reference sequence). The CDR3 spans 15 residues. After removal of 2 bases from V and 8 bases from J, the junction contained 6 bases not matched to a gene. Profiling relied on immunoSEQ multiplex PCR, and the TCRdb table lists in-frame clones only, not all of them. The sample lists some 30,000 clones; roughly nine tenths were seen once. Specimen: naive CD4+ T cells sorted from blood. The TCR sequence derives from a man aged 25 to 40 in good health and a related stem cell transplant donor. This chain links TRBV7-9 with TRBJ2-1; TRBD1 matches at 10 bases. CDR3 coding DNA: TGTGCCAGCAGCTTAAGGGACAGGGGAACCCATGAGCAGTTCTTC. Amino acids: CASSLRDRGTHEQFF.